The rows below give T cell receptor beta chains drawn from one sample of a study of cytomegalovirus exposure and HLA in healthy donors. Libraries were prepared by immunoSEQ multiplex PCR; TCRdb keeps only in-frame clonotypes and omits some of them. The data hold fewer than 300,000 clones, with 75% to 85% observed a single time. Sequences were obtained from PBMCs. All receptors derive from a girl aged 2 to 10 in good health and CMV-seronegative. Both conserved end residues are part of each CDR3. Fields, in order: J gene, V gene, clone size, D gene, CDR3 protein, CDR3 DNA. A D gene is named only where the DNA matches it firmly. Expanded clones get a size class; other rows say once, few or many, or leave the size out.

j_gene: TRBJ2-1; v_gene: TRBV19; abundance: NA; d_gene: NA; CDR3aa: CASSGAGLGNEQFF; CDR3nt: TGCGCCAGTAGTGGGGCAGGTTTGGGCAATGAGCAGTTCTTC
j_gene: TRBJ2-7; v_gene: TRBV10-3; abundance: few; d_gene: NA; CDR3aa: CAISERGLATYEQYF; CDR3nt: TGTGCCATCAGTGAGCGCGGGCTAGCGACCTACGAGCAGTACTTC
j_gene: TRBJ1-1; v_gene: TRBV28; abundance: NA; d_gene: TRBD1; CDR3aa: CASSSGQEGTEAFF; CDR3nt: TGTGCCAGCAGTTCAGGACAGGAGGGCACTGAAGCTTTCTTT
j_gene: TRBJ1-4; v_gene: TRBV27; abundance: NA; d_gene: NA; CDR3aa: CASSSPEREKLFF; CDR3nt: TGTGCCAGCAGTTCCCCAGAGCGGGAAAAACTGTTTTTT
j_gene: TRBJ2-1; v_gene: TRBV7-3; abundance: NA; d_gene: NA; CDR3aa: CASMPVAGLYNEQFF; CDR3nt: TGTGCCAGCATGCCTGTCGCGGGGCTCTACAATGAGCAGTTCTTC
j_gene: TRBJ2-5; v_gene: TRBV7-6; abundance: NA; d_gene: TRBD2; CDR3aa: CASSPKGRGVQETQYF; CDR3nt: TGTGCCAGCAGCCCCAAAGGGCGGGGGGTTCAAGAGACCCAGTACTTC
j_gene: TRBJ2-7; v_gene: TRBV6-5; abundance: NA; d_gene: NA; CDR3aa: CASSSSAYLSYEQYF; CDR3nt: TGTGCCAGCAGTTCCAGCGCCTACCTCTCCTACGAGCAGTACTTC
j_gene: TRBJ1-2; v_gene: TRBV6-6; abundance: NA; d_gene: NA; CDR3aa: CASSYSAVESGYTF; CDR3nt: TGTGCCAGCAGTTACTCGGCGGTTGAGTCTGGCTACACCTTC
j_gene: TRBJ2-3; v_gene: TRBV4-1; abundance: NA; d_gene: NA; CDR3aa: CASSQEHTSSTDTQYF; CDR3nt: TGCGCCAGCAGCCAAGAGCACACATCTAGCACAGATACGCAGTATTTT
j_gene: TRBJ1-5; v_gene: TRBV11-2; abundance: NA; d_gene: NA; CDR3aa: CASSHKIDSSNQPQHF; CDR3nt: TGTGCCAGCAGCCATAAGATCGACAGTAGCAATCAGCCCCAGCATTTT
j_gene: TRBJ2-7; v_gene: TRBV29-1; abundance: NA; d_gene: NA; CDR3aa: CSVQPGAPYEQYF; CDR3nt: TGCAGCGTTCAGCCAGGGGCACCCTACGAGCAGTACTTC
j_gene: TRBJ2-5; v_gene: TRBV6-1; abundance: NA; d_gene: TRBD2; CDR3aa: CASSPGLATKETQYF; CDR3nt: TGTGCCAGCAGTCCTGGACTAGCCACGAAAGAGACCCAGTACTTC
j_gene: TRBJ1-5; v_gene: TRBV27; abundance: few; d_gene: NA; CDR3aa: CASSFWPLGNQPQHF; CDR3nt: TGTGCCAGCAGTTTCTGGCCGCTCGGGAATCAGCCCCAGCATTTT
j_gene: TRBJ2-7; v_gene: TRBV28; abundance: NA; d_gene: NA; CDR3aa: CASSLTPYEQYF; CDR3nt: TGTGCCAGCAGTCTAACCCCCTACGAGCAGTACTTC
j_gene: TRBJ2-7; v_gene: TRBV12-5; abundance: NA; d_gene: TRBD1; CDR3aa: CASGLVRGGQGLSVGYEQYF; CDR3nt: TGTGCTAGTGGTTTGGTACGTGGGGGACAGGGGCTCTCGGTGGGGTACGAGCAGTACTTC
j_gene: TRBJ1-1; v_gene: TRBV7-8; abundance: NA; d_gene: NA; CDR3aa: CASSQRRNTEAFF; CDR3nt: TGTGCCAGCAGCCAGCGGAGGAACACTGAAGCTTTCTTT
j_gene: TRBJ2-2; v_gene: TRBV5-1; abundance: NA; d_gene: TRBD2; CDR3aa: CASSFWSSGTITGELFF; CDR3nt: TGCGCCAGCAGCTTTTGGAGTAGCGGGACTATCACCGGGGAGCTGTTTTTT
j_gene: TRBJ1-2; v_gene: TRBV10-3; abundance: NA; d_gene: TRBD1; CDR3aa: CAISNRGPDYGYTF; CDR3nt: TGTGCCATCTCCAACAGGGGTCCGGACTATGGCTACACCTTC
j_gene: TRBJ1-4; v_gene: TRBV19; abundance: NA; d_gene: NA; CDR3aa: CASSRGAANEKLFF; CDR3nt: TGTGCCAGTTCCCGGGGGGCAGCTAATGAAAAACTGTTTTTT
j_gene: TRBJ2-1; v_gene: TRBV5-1; abundance: NA; d_gene: TRBD2; CDR3aa: CASSLDSLAVNNEQFF; CDR3nt: TGCGCCAGCAGCTTGGATAGTCTAGCGGTCAACAATGAGCAGTTCTTC
j_gene: TRBJ2-5; v_gene: TRBV18; abundance: NA; d_gene: NA; CDR3aa: CASSPAPRVPQYF; CDR3nt: TGTGCCAGCTCACCGGCTCCCCGGGTGCCCCAGTACTTC
j_gene: TRBJ2-2; v_gene: TRBV4-1; abundance: NA; d_gene: NA; CDR3aa: CASSQDTGLANTGELFF; CDR3nt: TGCGCCAGCAGCCAAGATACAGGGCTAGCGAACACCGGGGAGCTGTTTTTT
j_gene: TRBJ1-4; v_gene: TRBV12-5; abundance: NA; d_gene: NA; CDR3aa: CASGWSTDGIHNEKLFF; CDR3nt: TGTGCTAGTGGTTGGTCGACCGACGGGATCCATAATGAAAAACTGTTTTTT
j_gene: TRBJ2-7; v_gene: TRBV28; abundance: once; d_gene: TRBD2; CDR3aa: CASSPWAGAHYEQYF; CDR3nt: TGTGCCAGCAGTCCTTGGGCGGGAGCGCACTACGAGCAGTACTTC
j_gene: TRBJ1-2; v_gene: TRBV21-1; abundance: NA; d_gene: NA; CDR3aa: CASSSNREETYGYTF; CDR3nt: TGTGCCAGCAGCAGCAACAGGGAAGAGACCTATGGCTACACCTTC
j_gene: TRBJ1-5; v_gene: TRBV5-6; abundance: NA; d_gene: TRBD1; CDR3aa: CASSYGQGRGNQPQHF; CDR3nt: TGTGCCAGCAGCTACGGACAGGGTCGCGGCAATCAGCCCCAGCATTTT
j_gene: TRBJ2-1; v_gene: TRBV9; abundance: NA; d_gene: NA; CDR3aa: CASSVSAFVYNEQFF; CDR3nt: TGTGCCAGCAGCGTTAGCGCCTTTGTTTACAATGAGCAGTTCTTC
j_gene: TRBJ1-1; v_gene: TRBV7-2; abundance: NA; d_gene: NA; CDR3aa: CASKFRGAFF; CDR3nt: TGTGCCAGCAAATTTAGGGGAGCTTTCTTT
j_gene: TRBJ1-3; v_gene: TRBV10-2; abundance: NA; d_gene: NA; CDR3aa: CASSLRPSERNTIYF; CDR3nt: TGCGCCAGCAGTTTACGTCCGTCGGAGAGGAACACCATATATTTT
j_gene: TRBJ1-5; v_gene: TRBV5-8; abundance: NA; d_gene: NA; CDR3aa: CASSLTRVGNQPQHF; CDR3nt: TGTGCCAGCAGCTTGACACGGGTGGGCAATCAGCCCCAGCATTTT
j_gene: TRBJ2-7; v_gene: TRBV28; abundance: NA; d_gene: TRBD2; CDR3aa: CASIAGTSGYEQYF; CDR3nt: TGTGCCAGCATAGCTGGGACTAGCGGTTACGAGCAGTACTTC
j_gene: TRBJ1-5; v_gene: TRBV19; abundance: NA; d_gene: TRBD1; CDR3aa: CASSIDRRGHQPQHF; CDR3nt: TGTGCCAGTAGTATAGATCGCAGGGGGCACCAGCCCCAGCATTTT
j_gene: TRBJ2-1; v_gene: TRBV15; abundance: NA; d_gene: TRBD2; CDR3aa: CATSGPWGGNEQFF; CDR3nt: TGTGCCACCAGCGGCCCTTGGGGGGGAAATGAGCAGTTCTTC
j_gene: TRBJ2-7; v_gene: TRBV19; abundance: NA; d_gene: TRBD1; CDR3aa: CASSTGTGIYEQYF; CDR3nt: TGTGCCAGTAGTACCGGGACAGGGATCTACGAGCAGTACTTC
j_gene: TRBJ1-1; v_gene: TRBV27; abundance: NA; d_gene: NA; CDR3aa: CASSSQGTEAFF; CDR3nt: TGTGCCAGCAGTTCACAGGGCACTGAAGCTTTCTTT
j_gene: TRBJ2-7; v_gene: TRBV6-1; abundance: once; d_gene: NA; CDR3aa: CASSSHYEQYF; CDR3nt: TGTGCCAGCAGTTCACACTACGAGCAGTACTTC
j_gene: TRBJ2-2; v_gene: TRBV6-5; abundance: NA; d_gene: TRBD2; CDR3aa: CASSAPASGTGELFF; CDR3nt: TGTGCCAGCAGTGCCCCGGCTAGCGGGACCGGGGAGCTGTTTTTT
j_gene: TRBJ1-5; v_gene: TRBV27; abundance: NA; d_gene: TRBD1; CDR3aa: CASSRTGNQPQHF; CDR3nt: TGTGCCAGCAGTCGGACAGGGAATCAGCCCCAGCATTTT
j_gene: TRBJ2-2; v_gene: TRBV19; abundance: NA; d_gene: TRBD1; CDR3aa: CASTTDRGGGELFF; CDR3nt: TGTGCCAGTACCACAGACAGGGGCGGCGGGGAGCTGTTTTTT
j_gene: TRBJ1-1; v_gene: TRBV27; abundance: NA; d_gene: TRBD1; CDR3aa: CASSPGQGLDTEAFF; CDR3nt: TGTGCCAGCAGTCCAGGACAGGGATTGGACACTGAAGCTTTCTTT
j_gene: TRBJ2-7; v_gene: TRBV6-4; abundance: once; d_gene: TRBD1; CDR3aa: CASRNPGPDRSSYEQYF; CDR3nt: TGTGCCAGCAGGAACCCGGGACCGGACAGGAGCTCCTACGAGCAGTACTTC
j_gene: TRBJ2-7; v_gene: TRBV6-5; abundance: few; d_gene: NA; CDR3aa: CASSYAGSSYEQYF; CDR3nt: TGTGCCAGCAGTTATGCGGGCAGCTCCTACGAGCAGTACTTC
j_gene: TRBJ2-5; v_gene: TRBV9; abundance: NA; d_gene: NA; CDR3aa: CASSDGLGRRGREETQYF; CDR3nt: TGTGCCAGCAGCGACGGTTTGGGGCGAAGGGGGAGGGAAGAGACCCAGTACTTC
j_gene: TRBJ2-1; v_gene: TRBV5-1; abundance: few; d_gene: NA; CDR3aa: CASSLSLAANEQFF; CDR3nt: TGCGCCAGCAGCTTGTCCCTAGCTGCCAATGAGCAGTTCTTC
j_gene: TRBJ1-1; v_gene: TRBV15; abundance: few; d_gene: NA; CDR3aa: CATSRVRTARNTEAFF; CDR3nt: TGTGCCACCAGCAGAGTACGGACTGCCAGGAACACTGAAGCTTTCTTT
j_gene: TRBJ1-4; v_gene: TRBV9; abundance: few; d_gene: NA; CDR3aa: CASSPNAGIWEKLFF; CDR3nt: TGTGCCAGCAGCCCGAACGCGGGGATCTGGGAAAAACTGTTTTTT
j_gene: TRBJ2-7; v_gene: TRBV11-2; abundance: NA; d_gene: TRBD2; CDR3aa: CASSSGTSGRAPYEQYF; CDR3nt: TGTGCCAGCAGCTCGGGGACTAGCGGGAGGGCCCCCTACGAGCAGTACTTC
j_gene: TRBJ2-3; v_gene: TRBV7-3; abundance: NA; d_gene: NA; CDR3aa: CASSFMGLPDTQYF; CDR3nt: TGTGCCAGCAGCTTTATGGGCTTACCCGATACGCAGTATTTT
j_gene: TRBJ1-6; v_gene: TRBV7-2; abundance: NA; d_gene: NA; CDR3aa: CASSSRGKGYNSPLHF; CDR3nt: TGTGCCAGCAGCTCACGGGGAAAAGGATATAATTCACCCCTCCACTTT